Reported below is one T cell receptor (beta chain). V was cut by 4 bases and J by 5 bases, with 12 bases left in between. CDR1 SNHLY and CDR2 FYNNEI come from the germline V gene. The CDR3 loop spans 14 amino acids. In the study's own analysis: For nucleated cells, counts were estimated from reference gene primer amplification. Profiled with immunoSEQ multiplex PCR; TCRdb holds only in-frame clones, not every one. The V and J calls and clone size were taken over from that table, and D and trimming were inferred from the DNA. Here the sample spans over 95,000 clones, around 81% being singletons. The data belong to a study of blood T cell repertoires in COVID-19. About the research overall: Sources were T cells, B-cell-depleted T cells, or PBMCs; the material itself was cDNA or gDNA.

The clonotype originates from a human donor in a cohort sampled during active COVID-19. Sequenced material: peripheral blood. V gene TRBV2 combines with J gene TRBJ1-5; weak D call: TRBD1 (6 bases). The CDR3 DNA is TGTGCCAGCAGTGGGCAAGGGGGAGATCAGCCCCAGCATTTT. Amino acid sequence: CASSGQGGDQPQHF.